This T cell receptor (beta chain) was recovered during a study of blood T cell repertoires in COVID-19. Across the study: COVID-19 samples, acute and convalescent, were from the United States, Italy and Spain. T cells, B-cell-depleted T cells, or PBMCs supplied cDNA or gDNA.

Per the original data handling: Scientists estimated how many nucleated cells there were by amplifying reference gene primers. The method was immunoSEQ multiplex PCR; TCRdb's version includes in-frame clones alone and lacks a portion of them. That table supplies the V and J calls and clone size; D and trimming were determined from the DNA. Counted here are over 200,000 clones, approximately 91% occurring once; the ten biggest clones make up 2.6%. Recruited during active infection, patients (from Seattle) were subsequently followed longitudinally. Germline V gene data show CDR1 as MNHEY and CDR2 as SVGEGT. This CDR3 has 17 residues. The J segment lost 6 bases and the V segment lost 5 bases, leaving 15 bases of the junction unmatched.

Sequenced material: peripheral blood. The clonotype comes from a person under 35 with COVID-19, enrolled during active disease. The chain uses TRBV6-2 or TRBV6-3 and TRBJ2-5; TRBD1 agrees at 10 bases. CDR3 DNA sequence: TGTGCCAGCAGTCAACCTCGGGACAGGGGTGGCAAAAAGACCCAGTACTTC. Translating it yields CASSQPRDRGGKKTQYF.